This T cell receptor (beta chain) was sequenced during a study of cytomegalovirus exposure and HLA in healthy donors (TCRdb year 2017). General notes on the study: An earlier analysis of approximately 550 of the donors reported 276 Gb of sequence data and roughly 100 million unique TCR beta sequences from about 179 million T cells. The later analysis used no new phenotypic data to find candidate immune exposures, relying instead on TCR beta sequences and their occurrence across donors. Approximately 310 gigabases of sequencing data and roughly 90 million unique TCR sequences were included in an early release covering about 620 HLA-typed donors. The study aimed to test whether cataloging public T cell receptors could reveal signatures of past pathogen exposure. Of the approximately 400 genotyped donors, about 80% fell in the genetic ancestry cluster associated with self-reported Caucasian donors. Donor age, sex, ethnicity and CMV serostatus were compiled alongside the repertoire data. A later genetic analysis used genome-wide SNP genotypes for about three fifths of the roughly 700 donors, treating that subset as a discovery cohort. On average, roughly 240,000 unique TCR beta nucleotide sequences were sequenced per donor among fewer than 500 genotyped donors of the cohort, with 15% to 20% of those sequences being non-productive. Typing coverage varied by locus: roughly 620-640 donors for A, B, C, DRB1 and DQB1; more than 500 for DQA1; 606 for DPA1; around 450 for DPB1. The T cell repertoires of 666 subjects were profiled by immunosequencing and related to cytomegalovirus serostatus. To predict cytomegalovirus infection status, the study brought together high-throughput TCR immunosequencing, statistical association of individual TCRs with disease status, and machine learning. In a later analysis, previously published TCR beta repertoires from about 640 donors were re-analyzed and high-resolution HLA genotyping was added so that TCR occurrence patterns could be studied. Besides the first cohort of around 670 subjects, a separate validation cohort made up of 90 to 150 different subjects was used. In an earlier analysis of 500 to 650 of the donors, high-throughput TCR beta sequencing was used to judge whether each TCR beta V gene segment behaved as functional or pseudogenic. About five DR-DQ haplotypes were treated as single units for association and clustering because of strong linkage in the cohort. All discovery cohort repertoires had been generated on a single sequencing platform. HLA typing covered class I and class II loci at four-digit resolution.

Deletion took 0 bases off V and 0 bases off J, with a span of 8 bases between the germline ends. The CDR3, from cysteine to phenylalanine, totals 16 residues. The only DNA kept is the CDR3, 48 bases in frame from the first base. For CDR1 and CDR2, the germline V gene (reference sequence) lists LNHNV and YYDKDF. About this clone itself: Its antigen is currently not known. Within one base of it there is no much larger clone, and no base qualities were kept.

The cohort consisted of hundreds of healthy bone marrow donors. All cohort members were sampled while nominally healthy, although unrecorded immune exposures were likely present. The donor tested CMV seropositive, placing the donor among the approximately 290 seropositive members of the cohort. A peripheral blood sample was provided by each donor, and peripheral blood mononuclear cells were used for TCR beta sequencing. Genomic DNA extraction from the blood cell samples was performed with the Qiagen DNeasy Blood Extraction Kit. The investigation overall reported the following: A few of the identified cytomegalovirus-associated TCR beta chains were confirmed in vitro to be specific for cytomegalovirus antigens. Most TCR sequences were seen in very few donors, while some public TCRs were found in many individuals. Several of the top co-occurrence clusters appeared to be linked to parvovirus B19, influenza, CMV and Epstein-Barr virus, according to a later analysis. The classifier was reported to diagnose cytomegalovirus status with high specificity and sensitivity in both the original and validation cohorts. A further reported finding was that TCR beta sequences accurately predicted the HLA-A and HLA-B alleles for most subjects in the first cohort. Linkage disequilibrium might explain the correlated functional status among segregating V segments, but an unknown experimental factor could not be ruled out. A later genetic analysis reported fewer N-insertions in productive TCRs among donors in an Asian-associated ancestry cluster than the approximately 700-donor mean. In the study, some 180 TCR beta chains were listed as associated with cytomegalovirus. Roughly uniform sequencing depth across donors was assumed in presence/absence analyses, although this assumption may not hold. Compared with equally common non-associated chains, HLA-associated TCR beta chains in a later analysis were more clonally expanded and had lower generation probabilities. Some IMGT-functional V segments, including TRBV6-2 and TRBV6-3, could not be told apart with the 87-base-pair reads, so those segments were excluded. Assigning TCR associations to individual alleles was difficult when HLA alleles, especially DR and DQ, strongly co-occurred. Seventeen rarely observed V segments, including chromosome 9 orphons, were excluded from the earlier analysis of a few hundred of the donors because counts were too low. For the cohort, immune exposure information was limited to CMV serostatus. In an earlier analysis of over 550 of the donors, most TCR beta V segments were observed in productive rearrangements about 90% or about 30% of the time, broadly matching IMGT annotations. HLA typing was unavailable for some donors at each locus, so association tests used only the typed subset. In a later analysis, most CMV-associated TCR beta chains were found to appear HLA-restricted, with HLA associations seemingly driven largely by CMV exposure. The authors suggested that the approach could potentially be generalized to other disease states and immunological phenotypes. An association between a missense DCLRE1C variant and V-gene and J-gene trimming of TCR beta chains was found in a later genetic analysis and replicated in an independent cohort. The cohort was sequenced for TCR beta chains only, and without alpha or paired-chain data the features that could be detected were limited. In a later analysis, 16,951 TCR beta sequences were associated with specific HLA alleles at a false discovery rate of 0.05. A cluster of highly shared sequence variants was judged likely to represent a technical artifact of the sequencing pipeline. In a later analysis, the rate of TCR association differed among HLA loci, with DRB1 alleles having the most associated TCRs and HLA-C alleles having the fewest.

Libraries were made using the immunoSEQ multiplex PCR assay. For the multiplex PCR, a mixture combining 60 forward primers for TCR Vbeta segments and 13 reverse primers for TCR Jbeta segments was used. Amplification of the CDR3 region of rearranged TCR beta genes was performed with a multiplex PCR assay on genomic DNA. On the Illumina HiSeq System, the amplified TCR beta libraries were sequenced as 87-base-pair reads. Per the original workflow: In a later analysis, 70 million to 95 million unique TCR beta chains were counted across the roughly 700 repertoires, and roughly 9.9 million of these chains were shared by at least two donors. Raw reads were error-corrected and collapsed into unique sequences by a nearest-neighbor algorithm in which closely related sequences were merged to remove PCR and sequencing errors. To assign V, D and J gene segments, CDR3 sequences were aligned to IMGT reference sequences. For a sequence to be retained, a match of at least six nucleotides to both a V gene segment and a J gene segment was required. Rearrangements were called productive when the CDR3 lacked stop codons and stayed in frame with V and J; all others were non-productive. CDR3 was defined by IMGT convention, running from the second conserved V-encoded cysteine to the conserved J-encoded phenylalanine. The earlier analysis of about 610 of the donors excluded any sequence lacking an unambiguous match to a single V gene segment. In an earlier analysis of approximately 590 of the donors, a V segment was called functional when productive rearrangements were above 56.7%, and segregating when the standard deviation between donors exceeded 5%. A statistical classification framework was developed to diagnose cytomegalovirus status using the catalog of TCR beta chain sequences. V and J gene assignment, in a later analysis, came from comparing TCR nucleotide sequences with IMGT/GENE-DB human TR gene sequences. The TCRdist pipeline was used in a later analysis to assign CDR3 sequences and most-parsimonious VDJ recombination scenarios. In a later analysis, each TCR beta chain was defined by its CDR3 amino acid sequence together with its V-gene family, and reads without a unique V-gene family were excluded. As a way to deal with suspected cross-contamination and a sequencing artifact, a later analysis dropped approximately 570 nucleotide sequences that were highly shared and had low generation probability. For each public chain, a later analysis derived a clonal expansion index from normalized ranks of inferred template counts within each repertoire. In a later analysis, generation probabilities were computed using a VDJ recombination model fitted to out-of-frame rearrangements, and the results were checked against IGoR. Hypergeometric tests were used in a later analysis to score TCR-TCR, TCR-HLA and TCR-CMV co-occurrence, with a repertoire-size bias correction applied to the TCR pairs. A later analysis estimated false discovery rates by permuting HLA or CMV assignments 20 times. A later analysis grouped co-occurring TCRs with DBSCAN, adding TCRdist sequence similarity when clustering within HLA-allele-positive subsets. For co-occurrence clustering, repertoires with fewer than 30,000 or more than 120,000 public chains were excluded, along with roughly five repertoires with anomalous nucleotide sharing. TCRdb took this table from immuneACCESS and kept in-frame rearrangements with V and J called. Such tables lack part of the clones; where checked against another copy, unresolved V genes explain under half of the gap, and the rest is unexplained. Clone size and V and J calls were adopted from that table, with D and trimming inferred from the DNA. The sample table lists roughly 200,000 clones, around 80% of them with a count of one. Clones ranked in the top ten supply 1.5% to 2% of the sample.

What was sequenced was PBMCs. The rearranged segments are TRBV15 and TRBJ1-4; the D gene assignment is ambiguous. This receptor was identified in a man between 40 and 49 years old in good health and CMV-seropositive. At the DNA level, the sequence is TGTGCCACCAGCAGAGATGCGGGGACAACTAATGAAAAACTGTTTTTT. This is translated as CATSRDAGTTNEKLFF.